Sequencing of this TCR beta chain was carried out in a study of T cells of healthy individuals. TCRdb re-derived calls from the 5' RACE reads in MiXCR, one entry per CDR3 protein. The sample records nearly 100,000 distinct CDR3 sequences, around 17% being singletons. There are a few counts of this clonotype. Germline-derived CDR1 and CDR2 are MNHEY and SVGEGT. V shed 2 bases and J shed 5 bases, with 9 bases lying between them. The CDR3 is made up of 14 amino acids. The receptor was isolated from a human donor in good health. This chain uses TRBV6-2 or TRBV6-3 with TRBJ2-2; D may be TRBD2 (6 bases). This CDR3 is CASSYRAGTGELFF. CDR3 coding DNA: TGTGCCAGCAGTTACAGGGCGGGGACCGGGGAGCTGTTTTTT.